The clone carrying this T cell receptor beta chain occurred a few times. Its antigen is currently unknown. These data originate in a study of blood T cells in healthy people across ages. The ends lost 3 bases at V and 2 bases at J; junction bases unmatched: 5. Germline values: CDR1 MNHNS, CDR2 SASEGT. The CDR3 runs to 15 residues. Whole-study findings and limits: Fewer expanded clones and more diversity marked long-lived versus aged donors.

A J-beta primer mix and a sample-barcoded 5' primer were used in a second PCR of about 6 to 12 cycles. Tagging of each cDNA molecule was performed by a template-switch adaptor with 12 random nucleotides. MiXCR, applied by TCRdb to the 5' RACE reads, yields one record per CDR3 protein. The data show some 1.6 million distinct CDR3 sequences, roughly a third seen once. V usage is TRBV6-1 and J usage is TRBJ2-3; 7 nucleotides align to TRBD1. The source material was blood. This TCR came from a woman in her twenties or thirties in good health. The DNA of the CDR3 is TGTGCCAGCAGTGATGGGGACAGATCCACAGATACGCAGTATTTT. Translating gives CASSDGDRSTDTQYF.